A selection of T cell receptor beta chains follows, all from one sample in a study of blood T cell repertoires in COVID-19. The protocol was immunoSEQ multiplex PCR, while the TCRdb copy is restricted to in-frame clones and leaves out a portion. The sample holds 110,000 or so clones, around 85% seen once. Sample: peripheral blood. These receptors all come from a man aged 55 to 70 with acute or convalescent COVID-19. Each CDR3 is given with its conserved first and last residue. A D gene is named only where the DNA matches it firmly. Expanded clones get a size class; other rows say once, few or many, or leave the size out.

D: TRBD1; J: TRBJ2-7; V: TRBV28; size: few; length: 15; DNA: TGTGCCAGCAGGACCGACAGGGGACAAAACTACGAGCAGTACTTC; CDR3: CASRTDRGQNYEQYF
D: -; J: TRBJ1-2; V: TRBV4-2; size: once; length: 15; DNA: TGTGCCAGCAGCCAAGAGATGAAAGGGGGCTATGGCTACACCTTC; CDR3: CASSQEMKGGYGYTF
D: -; J: TRBJ2-7; V: TRBV11-2; size: -; length: 15; DNA: TGTGCCAGCAGCTTAGATCGGGGAAGGGGAGGCGAGCAGTACTTC; CDR3: CASSLDRGRGGEQYF
D: -; J: TRBJ2-7; V: TRBV28; size: -; length: 16; DNA: TGTGCCAGCAACCTGCAGGGGCTACGGAGCTACTCCGAGCAGTACTTC; CDR3: CASNLQGLRSYSEQYF
D: TRBD1; J: TRBJ2-7; V: TRBV5-6; size: once; length: 16; DNA: TGTGCCAGCAGCTTCGGTGCAGGGGGACGTAAGAACGAGCAGTACTTC; CDR3: CASSFGAGGRKNEQYF
D: -; J: TRBJ1-1; V: TRBV19; size: -; length: 15; DNA: TGTGCCAGTAGTCCCAACAGGGTGGTGAACACTGAAGCTTTCTTT; CDR3: CASSPNRVVNTEAFF
D: TRBD2; J: TRBJ2-1; V: TRBV7-3; size: -; length: 16; DNA: TGTGCCAGCAGCTTAAGCGGGAGTAGCTCCTACAATGAGCAGTTCTTC; CDR3: CASSLSGSSSYNEQFF
D: -; J: TRBJ1-2; V: TRBV28; size: -; length: 14; DNA: TGTGCCAGCAGTTTCGGAGGACAGACCTGGGGCTACACCTTC; CDR3: CASSFGGQTWGYTF
D: -; J: TRBJ2-5; V: TRBV10-3; size: few; length: 14; DNA: TGTGCCATCAGTGGAGGCGGGACCCAAGAGACCCAGTACTTC; CDR3: CAISGGGTQETQYF
D: -; J: TRBJ1-1; V: TRBV14; size: -; length: 13; DNA: TGTGCCAGCAGCCAGGGCAGAGGGACTGAAGCTTTCTTT; CDR3: CASSQGRGTEAFF
D: -; J: TRBJ1-3; V: TRBV6-6; size: -; length: 14; DNA: TGTGCCAGCAGTAGTACAGAAGCCGGAAACACCATATATTTT; CDR3: CASSSTEAGNTIYF
D: TRBD1; J: TRBJ1-4; V: TRBV27; size: -; length: 14; DNA: TGTGCCAGCAGTTTAACAGGGGGCGGCGAAAAACTGTTTTTT; CDR3: CASSLTGGGEKLFF
D: -; J: TRBJ2-5; V: TRBV6-5; size: -; length: 13; DNA: TGTGCCAGCAGCCGGGACAAACAAGAGACCCAGTACTTC; CDR3: CASSRDKQETQYF
D: TRBD2; J: TRBJ2-7; V: TRBV6-2/TRBV6-3; size: few; length: 18; DNA: TGTGCCAGCAGTCAATTACAGGGACTAGCGGGCCTGGCCTACGAGCAGTACTTC; CDR3: CASSQLQGLAGLAYEQYF
D: TRBD1; J: TRBJ2-1; V: TRBV4-1; size: few; length: 16; DNA: TGCGCCAGCAGCCAACTCGGGACAGGGGAAAAGAATGAGCAGTTCTTC; CDR3: CASSQLGTGEKNEQFF
D: -; J: TRBJ2-5; V: TRBV5-1; size: -; length: 13; DNA: TGCGCCAGCAGCTTAACTAGCAGAGAGACCCAGTACTTC; CDR3: CASSLTSRETQYF
D: -; J: TRBJ2-1; V: TRBV11-2; size: -; length: 13; DNA: TGTGCCAGCAGCTTAGAGACACCCAATGAGCAGTTCTTC; CDR3: CASSLETPNEQFF
D: TRBD2; J: TRBJ2-1; V: TRBV19; size: few; length: 17; DNA: TGTGCCAGTAGTCCCTCGACTAGCGCCGACTTCTACAATGAGCAGTTCTTC; CDR3: CASSPSTSADFYNEQFF
D: TRBD2; J: TRBJ2-7; V: TRBV9; size: -; length: 16; DNA: TGTGCCAGCAGCCCCCTTAGTAGCGGGACCTACTACGAGCAGTACTTC; CDR3: CASSPLSSGTYYEQYF
D: TRBD1; J: TRBJ2-3; V: TRBV24-1; size: -; length: 17; DNA: TGTGCCACCAGTGTTGGGGACAGGGCCTCTGCGTGGGATACGCAGTATTTT; CDR3: CATSVGDRASAWDTQYF
D: TRBD1; J: TRBJ1-1; V: TRBV15; size: -; length: 16; DNA: TGTGCCACCAGCAGAGGGACGACAGGGAAGAACACTGAAGCTTTCTTT; CDR3: CATSRGTTGKNTEAFF
D: -; J: TRBJ1-6; V: TRBV20-1; size: -; length: 13; DNA: TGCAGTGCTAGTGGGACACAAAATTCACCCCTCCACTTT; CDR3: CSASGTQNSPLHF
D: TRBD1; J: TRBJ1-1; V: TRBV19; size: -; length: 16; DNA: TGTGCCAGTACCGCGCTCCGGACAGGTCGAACAAGTGAAGCTTTCTTT; CDR3: CASTALRTGRTSEAFF
D: TRBD1; J: TRBJ1-1; V: TRBV3-1/TRBV3-2; size: -; length: 14; DNA: TGTGCCAGCAGCCCCTGGGACAGTAACACTGAAGCTTTCTTT; CDR3: CASSPWDSNTEAFF
D: -; J: TRBJ1-4; V: TRBV3-1/TRBV3-2; size: -; length: 14; DNA: TGTGCCAGCAGCCAAAGAGGAGGGAATGAAAAACTGTTTTTT; CDR3: CASSQRGGNEKLFF
D: TRBD2; J: TRBJ2-1; V: TRBV4-2; size: -; length: 17; DNA: TGTGCCAGCAGCCTGGGCATCGGGACTACTAACTACAATGAGCAGTTCTTC; CDR3: CASSLGIGTTNYNEQFF
D: -; J: TRBJ2-1; V: TRBV4-3; size: once; length: 16; DNA: TGCGCCAGCAGCCAAGATCCCGTGGCAGGGGACAATGAGCAGTTCTTC; CDR3: CASSQDPVAGDNEQFF
D: -; J: TRBJ1-1; V: TRBV7-9; size: few; length: 15; DNA: TGTGCCAGCAGCTCACCTCGGGGGGCAGGCACTGAAGCTTTCTTT; CDR3: CASSSPRGAGTEAFF
D: -; J: TRBJ2-7; V: TRBV6-5; size: -; length: 13; DNA: TGTGCCAGCAGCCCAGGGCAGGTCTACGAGCAGTACTTC; CDR3: CASSPGQVYEQYF
D: -; J: TRBJ1-5; V: TRBV7-2; size: -; length: 13; DNA: TGTGCCAGCAGCCGACAGGGCAATCAGCCCCAGCATTTT; CDR3: CASSRQGNQPQHF
D: -; J: TRBJ2-3; V: TRBV19; size: -; length: 15; DNA: TGTGCCAGTAGTATAGATTCAGGGGCGGGAGATACGCAGTATTTT; CDR3: CASSIDSGAGDTQYF
D: -; J: TRBJ1-5; V: TRBV5-3; size: -; length: 15; DNA: TGTGCCAGAAGCCACAGGTCTGGGACAAATCAGCCCCAGCATTTT; CDR3: CARSHRSGTNQPQHF
D: TRBD1; J: TRBJ2-7; V: TRBV7-9; size: few; length: 17; DNA: TGTGCCAGCAGCTCAAGAAAGACAGGGGTCCGCTCCTACGAGCAGTACTTC; CDR3: CASSSRKTGVRSYEQYF
D: TRBD2; J: TRBJ2-7; V: TRBV12-3/TRBV12-4; size: -; length: 13; DNA: TGTGCCAGCAGTTTAAGCGGGACCGAGGGGATAAACTTC; CDR3: CASSLSGTEGINF
D: -; J: TRBJ2-5; V: TRBV7-2; size: -; length: 13; DNA: TGTGCCAGCAGCCGATCTAGGGAGGAGACCCAGTACTTC; CDR3: CASSRSREETQYF
D: TRBD1; J: TRBJ2-3; V: TRBV5-4; size: -; length: 17; DNA: TGTGCCAGCAGCTTGGGGTGGGCAGGGGGATTAATGGATACGCAGTATTTT; CDR3: CASSLGWAGGLMDTQYF
D: -; J: TRBJ2-1; V: TRBV14; size: -; length: 16; DNA: TGTGCCAGCAGCCAAGTCCCCGGGACGCCCAGGGGTGAGCAGTTCTTC; CDR3: CASSQVPGTPRGEQFF
D: TRBD1; J: TRBJ2-5; V: TRBV29-1; size: -; length: 14; DNA: TGCAGCGTTGACGGGACAGGGGGCCAAGAGACCCAGTACTTC; CDR3: CSVDGTGGQETQYF
D: -; J: TRBJ2-3; V: TRBV20-1; size: few; length: 11; DNA: TGCAGTGCTACACAGGAAGATACGCAGTATTTT; CDR3: CSATQEDTQYF
D: TRBD1; J: TRBJ1-5; V: TRBV19; size: -; length: 15; DNA: TGTGCCAGTAGCCCCGGGACAGGGGGCTTTCAGCCCCAGCATTTT; CDR3: CASSPGTGGFQPQHF
D: -; J: TRBJ2-6; V: TRBV3-1/TRBV3-2; size: -; length: 15; DNA: TGTGCCAGCACAAAAACGGGGAGAGGGGCCAACGTCCTGACTTTC; CDR3: CASTKTGRGANVLTF
D: -; J: TRBJ1-1; V: TRBV29-1; size: -; length: 14; DNA: TGCAGCGTGGGGTCCGGGGGGGAGCACACTGAAGCTTTCTTT; CDR3: CSVGSGGEHTEAFF
D: -; J: TRBJ2-2; V: TRBV11-3; size: few; length: 12; DNA: TGTGCCAGCGCCGGGTGGAGCGGGGAGCTGTTTTTT; CDR3: CASAGWSGELFF
D: TRBD2; J: TRBJ2-2; V: TRBV19; size: -; length: 16; DNA: TGTGCCAGCAACCCGGGGGGGGTGCATTACACCGGGGAGCTGTTTTTT; CDR3: CASNPGGVHYTGELFF
D: -; J: TRBJ1-2; V: TRBV7-9; size: -; length: 15; DNA: TGTGCCAGCAGCCCCCGGGTTGTTAAGAACTATGGCTACACCTTC; CDR3: CASSPRVVKNYGYTF
D: -; J: TRBJ2-7; V: TRBV19; size: -; length: 15; DNA: TGTGCCAGTAGTATAGATCCGGCAGGGGTCTACGAGCAGTACTTC; CDR3: CASSIDPAGVYEQYF